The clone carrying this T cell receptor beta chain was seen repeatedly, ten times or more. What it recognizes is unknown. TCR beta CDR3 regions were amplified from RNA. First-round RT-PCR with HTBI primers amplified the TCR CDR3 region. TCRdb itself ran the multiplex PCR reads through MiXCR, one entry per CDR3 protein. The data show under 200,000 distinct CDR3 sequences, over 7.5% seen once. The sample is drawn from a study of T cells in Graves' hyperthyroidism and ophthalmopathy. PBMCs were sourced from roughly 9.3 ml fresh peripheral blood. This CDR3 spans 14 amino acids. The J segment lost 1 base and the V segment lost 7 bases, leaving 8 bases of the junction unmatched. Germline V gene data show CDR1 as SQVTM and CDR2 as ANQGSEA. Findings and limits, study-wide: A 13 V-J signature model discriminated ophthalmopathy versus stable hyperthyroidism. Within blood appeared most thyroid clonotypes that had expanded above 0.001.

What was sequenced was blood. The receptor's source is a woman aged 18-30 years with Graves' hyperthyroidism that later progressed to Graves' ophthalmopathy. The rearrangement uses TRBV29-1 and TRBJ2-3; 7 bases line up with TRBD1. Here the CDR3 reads CSAGTGDGTDTQYF. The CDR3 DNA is TGCAGCGCGGGCACAGGGGATGGCACAGATACGCAGTATTTT.